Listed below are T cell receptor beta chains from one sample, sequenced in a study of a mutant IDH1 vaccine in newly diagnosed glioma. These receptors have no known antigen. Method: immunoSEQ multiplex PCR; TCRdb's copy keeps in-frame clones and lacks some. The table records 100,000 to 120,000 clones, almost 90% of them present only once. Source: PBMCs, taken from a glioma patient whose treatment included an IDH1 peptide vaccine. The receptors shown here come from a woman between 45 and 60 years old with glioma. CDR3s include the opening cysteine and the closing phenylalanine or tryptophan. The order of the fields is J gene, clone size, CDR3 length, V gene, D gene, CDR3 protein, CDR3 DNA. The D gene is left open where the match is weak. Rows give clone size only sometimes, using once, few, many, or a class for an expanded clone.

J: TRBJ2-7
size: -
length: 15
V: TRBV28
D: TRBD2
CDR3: CASSVLAGVPYEQYF
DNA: TGTGCCAGCAGCGTACTAGCGGGGGTACCCTACGAGCAGTACTTC

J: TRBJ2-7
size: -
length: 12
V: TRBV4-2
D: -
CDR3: CASSPGGYEQYF
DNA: TGTGCCAGCAGCCCCGGGGGCTACGAGCAGTACTTC

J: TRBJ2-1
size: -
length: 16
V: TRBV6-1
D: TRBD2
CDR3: CASSVGQRETYNEQFF
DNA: TGTGCCAGCAGTGTCGGCCAGCGGGAGACTTACAATGAGCAGTTCTTC

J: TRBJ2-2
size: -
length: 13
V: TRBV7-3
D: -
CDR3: CASSLSNTGELFF
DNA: TGTGCCAGCAGCTTAAGCAACACCGGGGAGCTGTTTTTT

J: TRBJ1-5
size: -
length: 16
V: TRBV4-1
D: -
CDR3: CASSQGGLYSNQPQHF
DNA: TGCGCCAGCAGCCAAGGAGGACTGTATAGCAATCAGCCCCAGCATTTT

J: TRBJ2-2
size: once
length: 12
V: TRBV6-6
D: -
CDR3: CASSYGVRGAVF
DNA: TGTGCCAGCAGTTACGGAGTGAGGGGAGCTGTTTTT

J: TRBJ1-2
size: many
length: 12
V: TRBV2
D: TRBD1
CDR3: CASAQTGGGYTF
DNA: TGTGCCAGCGCACAGACAGGGGGCGGCTACACCTTC

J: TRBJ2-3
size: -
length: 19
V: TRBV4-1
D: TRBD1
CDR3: CASSQPFVDRGHSTDTQYF
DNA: TGCGCCAGCAGCCAGCCCTTCGTCGACAGGGGTCATAGCACAGATACGCAGTATTTT

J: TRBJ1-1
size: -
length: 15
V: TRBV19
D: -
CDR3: CASSMGWGSSTEAFF
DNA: TGTGCCAGTAGTATGGGTTGGGGGTCCAGTACTGAAGCTTTCTTT

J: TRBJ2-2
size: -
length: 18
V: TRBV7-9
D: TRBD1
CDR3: CASSSNWDRGLNTGELFF
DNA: TGTGCCAGCAGCTCAAACTGGGACAGGGGTCTGAACACCGGGGAGCTGTTTTTT

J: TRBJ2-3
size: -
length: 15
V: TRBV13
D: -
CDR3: CASSLGVGGADTQYF
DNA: TGTGCCAGCAGCTTAGGGGTAGGTGGGGCCGATACGCAGTATTTT

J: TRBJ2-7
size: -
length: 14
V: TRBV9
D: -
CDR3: CASARNPYSYEQYF
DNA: TGTGCCAGCGCCCGTAACCCGTACTCCTACGAGCAGTACTTC

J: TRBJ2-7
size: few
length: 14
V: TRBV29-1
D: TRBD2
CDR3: CSVTSLAGATEQYF
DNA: TGCAGCGTCACTTCTCTAGCGGGAGCCACCGAGCAGTACTTC

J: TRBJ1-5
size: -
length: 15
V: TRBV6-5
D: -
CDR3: CASSYSGGGGQPQHF
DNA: TGTGCCAGCAGTTACAGTGGGGGGGGCGGCCAGCCCCAGCATTTT

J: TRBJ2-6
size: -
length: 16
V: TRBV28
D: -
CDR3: CASRGERGSGANVLTF
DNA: TGTGCCAGCAGAGGGGAACGGGGATCTGGGGCCAACGTCCTGACTTTC

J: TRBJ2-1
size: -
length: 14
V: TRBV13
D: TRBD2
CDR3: CASSRGDYYNEQFF
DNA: TGTGCCAGCAGCCGGGGGGACTACTACAATGAGCAGTTCTTC

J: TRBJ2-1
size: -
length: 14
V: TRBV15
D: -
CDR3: CATSPLEAYNEQFF
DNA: TGTGCCACCAGTCCCCTAGAAGCCTACAATGAGCAGTTCTTC

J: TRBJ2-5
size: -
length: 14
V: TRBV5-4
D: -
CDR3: CASSLSGTEETQYF
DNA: TGTGCCAGCAGCTTGTCAGGGACGGAAGAGACCCAGTACTTC

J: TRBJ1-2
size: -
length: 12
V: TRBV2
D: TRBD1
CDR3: CASSDRGYGYTF
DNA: TGTGCCAGCTCCGACAGGGGCTATGGCTACACCTTC

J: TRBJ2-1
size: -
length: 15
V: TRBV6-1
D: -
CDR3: CASTPRGDSNNEQFF
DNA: TGTGCCAGCACGCCAAGAGGGGACTCCAACAATGAGCAGTTCTTC

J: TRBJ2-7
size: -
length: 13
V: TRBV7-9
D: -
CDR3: CASSYSSGGEQYF
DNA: TGTGCCAGCAGCTACTCGTCCGGGGGCGAGCAGTACTTC

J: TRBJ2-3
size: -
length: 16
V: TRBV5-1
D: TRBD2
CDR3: CASSPPGRAFTDTQYF
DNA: TGCGCCAGCAGCCCCCCTGGGAGGGCTTTCACAGATACGCAGTATTTT

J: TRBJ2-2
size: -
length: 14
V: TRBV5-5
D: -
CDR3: CASSFPREPVGMFF
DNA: TGTGCCAGCAGCTTTCCCCGGGAGCCAGTCGGAATGTTTTTT

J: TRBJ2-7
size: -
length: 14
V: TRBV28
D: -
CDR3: CASSQLMRIYEQYF
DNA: TGTGCCAGCAGCCAACTAATGCGGATCTACGAGCAGTACTTC

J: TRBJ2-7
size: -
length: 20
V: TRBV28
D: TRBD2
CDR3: CASRMAYLGLAGASSYEQYF
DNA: TGTGCCAGCCGCATGGCCTATTTGGGGCTAGCGGGAGCTAGCTCCTACGAGCAGTACTTC

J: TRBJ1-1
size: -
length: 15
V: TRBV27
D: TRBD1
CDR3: CASSGGHRGRTEAFF
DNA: TGTGCCAGCAGTGGGGGCCACAGGGGGCGCACTGAAGCTTTCTTT

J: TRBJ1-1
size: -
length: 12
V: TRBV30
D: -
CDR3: CAWSRYNPEAFF
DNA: TGTGCCTGGAGCCGTTACAATCCTGAAGCTTTCTTT

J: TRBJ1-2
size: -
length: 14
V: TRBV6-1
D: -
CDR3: CASSGFDSSYGYTF
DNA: TGTGCCAGCAGTGGCTTCGACAGCTCCTATGGCTACACCTTC

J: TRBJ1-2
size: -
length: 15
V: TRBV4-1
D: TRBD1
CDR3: CASSQDPVTGVGYTF
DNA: TGCGCCAGCAGCCAAGATCCCGTCACAGGGGTCGGCTACACCTTC

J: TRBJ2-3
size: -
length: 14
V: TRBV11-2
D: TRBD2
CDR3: CASSLSGRSDTQYF
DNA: TGTGCCAGCAGCCTTAGCGGGAGATCTGATACGCAGTATTTT

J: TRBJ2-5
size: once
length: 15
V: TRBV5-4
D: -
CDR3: CASSLAGRGQETQYF
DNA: TGTGCCAGCAGCTTGGCTGGGCGAGGGCAAGAGACCCAGTACTTC

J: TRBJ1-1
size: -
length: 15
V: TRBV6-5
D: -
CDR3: CASSSYRAGGTEAFF
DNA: TGTGCCAGCAGTTCGTACAGGGCGGGGGGCACTGAAGCTTTCTTT

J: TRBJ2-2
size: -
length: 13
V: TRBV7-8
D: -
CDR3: CASRPGNTGELFF
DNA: TGTGCCAGCCGGCCAGGGAACACCGGGGAGCTGTTTTTT

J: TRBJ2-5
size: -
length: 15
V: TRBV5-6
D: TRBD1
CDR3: CASSPGGAYQETQYF
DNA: TGTGCCAGCAGCCCAGGGGGCGCGTACCAAGAGACCCAGTACTTC

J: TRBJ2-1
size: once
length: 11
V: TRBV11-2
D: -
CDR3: CASSLFGEQFF
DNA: TGTGCCAGCAGCTTATTTGGTGAGCAGTTCTTC

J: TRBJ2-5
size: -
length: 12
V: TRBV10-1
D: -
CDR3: CASSGDQETQYF
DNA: TGCGCCAGCAGCGGGGACCAAGAGACCCAGTACTTC

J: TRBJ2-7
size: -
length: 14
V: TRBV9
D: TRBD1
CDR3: CASSPRGQGDEQYF
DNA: TGTGCCAGCAGCCCGAGGGGACAGGGGGACGAGCAGTACTTC

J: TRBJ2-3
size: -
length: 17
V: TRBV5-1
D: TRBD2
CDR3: CASSLGLRGTSVNTQYF
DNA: TGCGCCAGCAGCTTGGGGTTGAGAGGGACTAGCGTTAATACGCAGTATTTT

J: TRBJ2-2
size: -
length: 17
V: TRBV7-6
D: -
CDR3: CASSSPRASDNTGELFF
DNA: TGTGCCAGCAGCTCTCCTCGGGCTAGCGACAACACCGGGGAGCTGTTTTTT

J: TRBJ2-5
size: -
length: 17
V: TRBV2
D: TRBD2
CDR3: CASSATSGSQGLETQYF
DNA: TGTGCCAGCAGTGCGACTAGCGGGAGCCAAGGGCTAGAGACCCAGTACTTC

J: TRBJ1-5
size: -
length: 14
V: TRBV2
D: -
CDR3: CASTQGRTNQPQHF
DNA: TGTGCCAGCACCCAAGGGAGGACAAATCAGCCCCAGCATTTT

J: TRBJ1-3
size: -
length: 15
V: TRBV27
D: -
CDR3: CASSFSPASGNTIYF
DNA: TGTGCCAGCAGTTTTTCACCAGCCTCTGGAAACACCATATATTTT

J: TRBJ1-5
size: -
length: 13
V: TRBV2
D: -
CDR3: CASSAGFLQPQHF
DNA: TGTGCCAGCAGTGCAGGGTTCCTTCAGCCCCAGCATTTT

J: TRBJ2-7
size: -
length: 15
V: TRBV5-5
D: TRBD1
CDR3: CASSWGQASSYEQYF
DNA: TGTGCCAGCAGCTGGGGACAGGCGAGCTCCTACGAGCAGTACTTC

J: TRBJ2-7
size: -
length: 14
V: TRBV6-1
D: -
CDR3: CASSMGPGTYEQYF
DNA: TGTGCCAGCAGTATGGGCCCGGGGACCTACGAGCAGTACTTC

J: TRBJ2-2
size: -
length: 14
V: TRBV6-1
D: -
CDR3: CASTGVLISGELFF
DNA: TGTGCCAGCACAGGGGTTTTGATATCGGGGGAGCTGTTTTTT

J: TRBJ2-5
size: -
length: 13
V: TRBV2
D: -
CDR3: CASRAAGPETQYF
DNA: TGTGCCAGCAGGGCCGCTGGCCCAGAGACCCAGTACTTC

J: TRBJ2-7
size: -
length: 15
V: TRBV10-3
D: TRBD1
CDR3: CAIKYGTGNSYEQYF
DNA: TGTGCCATCAAATACGGGACAGGGAACTCCTACGAGCAGTACTTC

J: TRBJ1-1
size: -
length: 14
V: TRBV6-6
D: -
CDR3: CATLPQQENTEAFF
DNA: TGTGCCACCTTGCCCCAACAGGAAAACACTGAAGCTTTCTTT

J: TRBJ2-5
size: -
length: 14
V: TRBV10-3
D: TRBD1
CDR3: CAIGATGFQETQYF
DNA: TGTGCCATCGGCGCGACAGGGTTCCAAGAGACCCAGTACTTC